This TCR beta chain is from a study of graft-versus-host responses after intestinal transplantation. The wider study: Recipients were given multivisceral, liver-intestinal, or isolated intestinal transplants.

TCRdb keeps only in-frame clones here, not all; method: immunoSEQ multiplex PCR. The sample lists some 100,000 clones, about 88% seen once, with around 1% in the top ten. Whole-study results and caveats: In patients with graft-donor T cell macrochimerism, allograft graft-versus-host to host-versus-graft clonal ratios were high.

Concerning this clone itself: Its antigen remains unknown.

V was cut by 5 bases and J by 4 bases, with 10 bases left in between. CDR1 and CDR2 (germline): SGHRS, YFSETQ. This CDR3 is built from 13 residues. The clonotype comes from a human donor who was the organ donor for an intestinal transplant. The chain uses TRBV5-1 and TRBJ1-3; perhaps TRBD1 as D (6 bases). The sequencing here drew on unstimulated CD4+ T cells sorted from spleen or lymph node cells, taken before transplant. The CDR3 coding sequence is TGCGCCAGCAGACAGGGAATCGGAAACACCATATATTTT. It encodes CASRQGIGNTIYF.